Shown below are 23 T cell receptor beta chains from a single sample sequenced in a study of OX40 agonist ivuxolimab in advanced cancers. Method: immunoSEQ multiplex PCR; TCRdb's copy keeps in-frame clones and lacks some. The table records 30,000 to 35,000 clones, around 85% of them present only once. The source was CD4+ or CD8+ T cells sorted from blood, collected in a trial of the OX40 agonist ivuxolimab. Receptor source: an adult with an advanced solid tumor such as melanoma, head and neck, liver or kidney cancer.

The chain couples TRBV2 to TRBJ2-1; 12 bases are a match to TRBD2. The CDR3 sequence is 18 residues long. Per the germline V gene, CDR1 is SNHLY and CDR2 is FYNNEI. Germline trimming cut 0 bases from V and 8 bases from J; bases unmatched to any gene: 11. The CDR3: CASSEALNLAGGPDEQFF. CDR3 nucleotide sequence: TGTGCCAGCAGTGAAGCGCTTAACCTAGCGGGGGGGCCGGATGAGCAGTTCTTC.

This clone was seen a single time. Here the CDR3 reads CASGARAGTEAFF. The CDR3 DNA is TGTGCTAGTGGCGCCCGGGCGGGCACTGAAGCTTTCTTT. The J gene is TRBJ1-1, the V gene TRBV12-5; D is undetermined. The CDR3 has 13 residues. The germline CDR1 and CDR2 sequences are LGHNT and FRNRAP. Between the trimmed V and J ends, which lost 6 bases and 4 bases, there was a span of 12 bases.

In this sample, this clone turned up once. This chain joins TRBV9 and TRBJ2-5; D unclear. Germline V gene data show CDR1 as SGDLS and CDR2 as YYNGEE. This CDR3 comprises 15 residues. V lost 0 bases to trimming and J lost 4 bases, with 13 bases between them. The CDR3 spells CASSVDWAVGETQYF. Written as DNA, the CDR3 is TGTGCCAGCAGCGTAGACTGGGCCGTCGGAGAGACCCAGTACTTC. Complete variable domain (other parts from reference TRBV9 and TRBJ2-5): DSGVTQTPKHLITATGQRVTLRCSPRSGDLSVYWYQQSLDQGLQFLIQYYNGEERAKGNILERFSAQQFPDLHSELNLSSLELGDSALYFCASSVDWAVGETQYFGPGTRLLVL.

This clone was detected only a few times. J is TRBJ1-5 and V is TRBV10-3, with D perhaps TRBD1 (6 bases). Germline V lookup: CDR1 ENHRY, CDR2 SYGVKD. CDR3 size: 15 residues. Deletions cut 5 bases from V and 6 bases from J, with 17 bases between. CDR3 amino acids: CAISPTAGAGQPQHF. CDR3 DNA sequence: TGTGCCATCAGTCCTACGGCAGGGGCGGGTCAGCCCCAGCATTTT.

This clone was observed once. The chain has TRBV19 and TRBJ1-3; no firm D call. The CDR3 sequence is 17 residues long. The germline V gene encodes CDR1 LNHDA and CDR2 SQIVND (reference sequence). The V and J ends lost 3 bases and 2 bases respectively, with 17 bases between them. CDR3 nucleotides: TGTGCCAGTAGTATGGTGGCGCGGCGAGGTCCTGGAAACACCATATATTTT. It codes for CASSMVARRGPGNTIYF.

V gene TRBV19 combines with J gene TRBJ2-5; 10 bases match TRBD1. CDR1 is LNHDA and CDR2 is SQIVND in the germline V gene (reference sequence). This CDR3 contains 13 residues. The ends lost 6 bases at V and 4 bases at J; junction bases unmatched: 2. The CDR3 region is CASRDRGGETQYF. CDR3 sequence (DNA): TGTGCCAGTAGGGACAGGGGGGGAGAGACCCAGTACTTC.

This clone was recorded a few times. The DNA for the CDR3 is TGCAGTGCTGGGTCGGACAATGAGCAGTTCTTC. It translates to CSAGSDNEQFF. The chain recombines TRBV20-1 with TRBJ2-1; D uncertain. Germline-derived CDR1 and CDR2 are DFQATT and SNEGSKA (reference sequence). This CDR3 contains 11 residues. V was cut by 5 bases and J by 5 bases, with 7 bases left in between.

CDR3 nucleotides: TGTGCCAGCAGCGTATGGGACGCTTCCTTAGAGACCCAGTACTTC. Translation: CASSVWDASLETQYF. This chain connects TRBV9 to TRBJ2-5; D may match TRBD1 or TRBD2 (5 bases each). CDR1 and CDR2 (germline): SGDLS, YYNGEE. CDR3 length equals 15 residues. The V gene lost 1 base and the J gene lost 4 bases, with 14 bases spanning the gap.

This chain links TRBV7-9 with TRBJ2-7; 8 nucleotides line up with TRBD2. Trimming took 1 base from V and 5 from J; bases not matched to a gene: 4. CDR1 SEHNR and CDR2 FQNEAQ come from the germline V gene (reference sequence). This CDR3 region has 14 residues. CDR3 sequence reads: CASSLVYGGDEQYF. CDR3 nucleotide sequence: TGTGCCAGCAGCTTAGTCTACGGGGGGGACGAGCAGTACTTC. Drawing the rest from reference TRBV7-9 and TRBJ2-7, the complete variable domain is DTGVSQNPRHKITKRGQNVTFRCDPISEHNRLYWYRQTLGQGPEFLTYFQNEAQLEKSRLLSDRFSAERPKGSFSTLEIQRTEQGDSAMYLCASSLVYGGDEQYFGPGTRLTVT.

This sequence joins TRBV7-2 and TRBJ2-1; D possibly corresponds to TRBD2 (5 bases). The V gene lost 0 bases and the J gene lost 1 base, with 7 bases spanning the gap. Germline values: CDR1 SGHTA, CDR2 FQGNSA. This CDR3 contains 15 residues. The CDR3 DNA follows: TGTGCCAGCAGCTTAGCGGGAGCATCCTACAATGAGCAGTTCTTC. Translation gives CASSLAGASYNEQFF. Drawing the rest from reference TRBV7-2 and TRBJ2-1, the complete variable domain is GAGVSQSPSNKVTEKGKDVELRCDPISGHTALYWYRQSLGQGLEFLIYFQGNSAPDKSGLPSDRFSAERTGGSVSTLTIQRTQQEDSAVYLCASSLAGASYNEQFFGPGTRLTVL.

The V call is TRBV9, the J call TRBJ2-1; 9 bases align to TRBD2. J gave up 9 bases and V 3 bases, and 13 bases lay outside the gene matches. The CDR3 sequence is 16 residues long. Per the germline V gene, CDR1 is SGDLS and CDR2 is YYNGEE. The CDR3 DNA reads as TGTGCCAGCAGCGGTATAGCGGGAGAAGAGACTAGTGAGCAGTTCTTC. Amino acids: CASSGIAGEETSEQFF.

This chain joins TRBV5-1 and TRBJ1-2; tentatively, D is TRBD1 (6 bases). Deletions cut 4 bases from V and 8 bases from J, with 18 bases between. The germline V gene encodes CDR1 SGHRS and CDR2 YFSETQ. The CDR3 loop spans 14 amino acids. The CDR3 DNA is TGCGCCAGCAGCCCCGGCAGGGGACTTGGCGGCTACACCTTC. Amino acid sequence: CASSPGRGLGGYTF. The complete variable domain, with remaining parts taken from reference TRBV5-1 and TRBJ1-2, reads KAGVTQTPRYLIKTRGQQVTLSCSPISGHRSVSWYQQTPGQGLQFLFEYFSETQRNKGNFPGRFSGRQFSNSRSEMNVSTLELGDSALYLCASSPGRGLGGYTFGSGTRLTVV.

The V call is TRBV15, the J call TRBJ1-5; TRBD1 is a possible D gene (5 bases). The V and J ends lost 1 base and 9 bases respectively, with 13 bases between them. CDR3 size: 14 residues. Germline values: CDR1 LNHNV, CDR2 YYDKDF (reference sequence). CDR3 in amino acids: CATSRGGSQGPQHF. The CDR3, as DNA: TGTGCCACCAGCAGAGGGGGCTCTCAGGGGCCCCAGCATTTT.

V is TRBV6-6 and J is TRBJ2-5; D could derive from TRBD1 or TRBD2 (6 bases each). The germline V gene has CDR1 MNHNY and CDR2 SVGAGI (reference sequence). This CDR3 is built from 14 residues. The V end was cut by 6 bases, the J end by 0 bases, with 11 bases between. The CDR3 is CASREGGHQETQYF. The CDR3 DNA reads TGTGCCAGCAGAGAAGGGGGGCACCAAGAGACCCAGTACTTC.

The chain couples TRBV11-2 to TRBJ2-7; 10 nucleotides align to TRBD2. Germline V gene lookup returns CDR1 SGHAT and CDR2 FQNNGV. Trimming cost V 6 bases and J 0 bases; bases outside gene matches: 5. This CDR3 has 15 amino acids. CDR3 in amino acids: CASRPLAGISYEQYF. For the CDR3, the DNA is TGTGCCAGCAGGCCACTAGCGGGAATCTCCTACGAGCAGTACTTC.

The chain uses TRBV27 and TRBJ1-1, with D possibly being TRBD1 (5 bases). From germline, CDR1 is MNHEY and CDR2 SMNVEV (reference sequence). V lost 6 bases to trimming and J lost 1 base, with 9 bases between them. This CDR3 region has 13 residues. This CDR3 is CASSPRGNTEAFF. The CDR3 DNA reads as TGTGCCAGCAGCCCGAGGGGGAACACTGAAGCTTTCTTT.

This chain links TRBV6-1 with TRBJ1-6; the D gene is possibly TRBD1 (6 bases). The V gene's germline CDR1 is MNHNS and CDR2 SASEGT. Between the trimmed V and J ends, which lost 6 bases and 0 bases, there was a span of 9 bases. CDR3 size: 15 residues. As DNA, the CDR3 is TGTGCCAGCAGGGACAGTAGCTCCTATAATTCACCCCTCCACTTT. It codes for CASRDSSSYNSPLHF.

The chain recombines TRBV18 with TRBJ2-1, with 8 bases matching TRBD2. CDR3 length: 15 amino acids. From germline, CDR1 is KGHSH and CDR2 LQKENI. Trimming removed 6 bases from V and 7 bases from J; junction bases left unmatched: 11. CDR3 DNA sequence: TGTGCCAGCTCCCGCGTGGCAGCGGGAGATAATGAGCAGTTCTTC. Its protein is CASSRVAAGDNEQFF.

The chain's CDR3 is CASSPSGASYNEQFF. The DNA for the CDR3 is TGTGCCAGCTCCCCCAGCGGAGCTTCCTACAATGAGCAGTTCTTC. The chain combines TRBV18 with TRBJ2-1; tentatively, D is TRBD2 (5 bases). Trimming removed 6 bases at V and 1 base at J, with 13 bases between. The CDR3 is made up of 15 amino acids. From germline, CDR1 is KGHSH and CDR2 LQKENI.

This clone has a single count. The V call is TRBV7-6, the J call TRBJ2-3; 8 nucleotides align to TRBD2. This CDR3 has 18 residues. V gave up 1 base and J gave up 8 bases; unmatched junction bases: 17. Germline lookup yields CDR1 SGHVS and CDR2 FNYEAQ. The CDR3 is CASSLGAGGLPMEATQYF. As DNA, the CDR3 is TGTGCCAGCAGCTTAGGGGCGGGGGGACTCCCCATGGAGGCTACGCAGTATTTT.

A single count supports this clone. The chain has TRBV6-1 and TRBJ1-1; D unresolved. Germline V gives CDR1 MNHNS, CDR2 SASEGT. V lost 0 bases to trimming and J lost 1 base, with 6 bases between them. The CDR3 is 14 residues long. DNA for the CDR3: TGTGCCAGCAGTGAAGCCTACAAGAACACTGAAGCTTTCTTT. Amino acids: CASSEAYKNTEAFF.

DNA for the CDR3: TGTGCCAGCAGCCACCGTAGGACGGTGTATGGCTACACCTTC. Its protein is CASSHRRTVYGYTF. The chain employs TRBV5-8 and TRBJ1-2, with unresolved D. Trimming removed 4 bases from V and 5 bases from J, with 15 bases in between. The V gene's germline CDR1 is SGHTS and CDR2 YDEGEE. The CDR3 spans 14 residues.

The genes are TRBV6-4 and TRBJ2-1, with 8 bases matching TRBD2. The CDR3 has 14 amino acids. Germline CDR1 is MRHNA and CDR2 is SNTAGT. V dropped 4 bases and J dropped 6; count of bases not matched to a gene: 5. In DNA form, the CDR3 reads TGTGCCAGCAGTGCGAATAGCGGGGCCAATGAGCAGTTCTTC. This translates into CASSANSGANEQFF.